This is a list of T cell receptor beta chains from one sample in a study of CD8+ T cells in alopecia areata. The data were produced by immunoSEQ multiplex PCR, yet TCRdb's version contains in-frame clones alone and is incomplete. The data contain some 240,000 clones, more than 45% of them seen just once; the ten biggest clones take up 1.5% to 2%. Sequenced here: CD4+ T cells sorted from blood, sampled at week 4, from a patient treated with tofacitinib. The receptors here all came from a human donor with alopecia areata. The CDR3 runs from the conserved cysteine through the conserved F or W. The D gene is left open where the match is weak. Clone size is stated in some rows and not others, as once, few, many or a class when expanded.

v_call	clone_size	d_call	j_call	cdr3_nt	cdr3_aa
TRBV29-1	.	.	TRBJ2-7	TGCAGCGTTTTTGACCCCGGCCACGAGCAGTACTTC	CSVFDPGHEQYF
TRBV30	.	TRBD1	TRBJ2-7	TGTGCCTGGAGACTACCGGGACAGCGATACGAGCAGTACTTC	CAWRLPGQRYEQYF
TRBV9	.	.	TRBJ1-1	TGTGCCAGTACAGGGACGAATATTAACACTGAAGCTTTCTTT	CASTGTNINTEAFF
TRBV4-3	.	.	TRBJ1-2	TGCGCCAGCAGCCAAGATTTTGGGGACGGTGGCTACACCTTC	CASSQDFGDGGYTF
TRBV25-1	many	.	TRBJ1-1	TGTGCCAGCAGTCAGACAGGAAGTGTGGGTGCTTTCTTT	CASSQTGSVGAFF
TRBV29-1	.	.	TRBJ2-7	TGCAGCGTTGAGGGTCGGAACTACGAGCAGTACTTC	CSVEGRNYEQYF
TRBV7-2	.	.	TRBJ1-1	TGTGCCAGCAGCCCTCGGATTCACACTGAAGCTTTCTTT	CASSPRIHTEAFF
TRBV2	few	TRBD2	TRBJ2-1	TGTGCCAGCAGTGGTCTAGCGGGGGAATACAATGAGCAGTTCTTC	CASSGLAGEYNEQFF
TRBV6-7	few	.	TRBJ1-1	TGTGCCAGCAGTGAGGGTTGGACTGAAGCTTTCTTT	CASSEGWTEAFF
TRBV9	.	.	TRBJ1-4	TGTGCCAGCAGCGTAGGAGCAGTTAATGAAAAACTGTTTTTT	CASSVGAVNEKLFF